What follows are 21 T cell receptor beta chains derived from one specimen sequenced in a study of technical replicates of blood from several donors. Sequencing used immunoSEQ multiplex PCR; TCRdb keeps in-frame clones, though not all of them. The sample has some 83,000 clones; 90% to 95% are singletons. The source material was T cells isolated from PBMCs. These receptors originate from a human donor in good health.

This rearrangement joins TRBV7-9 to TRBJ1-5, with D hard to call. V was pared by 5 bases and J by 0 bases, with 8 bases between. Germline CDR1 SEHNR, CDR2 FQNEAQ (reference sequence). This CDR3 is built from 14 residues. The CDR3: CASSASGSNQPQHF. Written as DNA, the CDR3 is TGTGCCAGCAGCGCCTCGGGTAGCAATCAGCCCCAGCATTTT.

This chain uses TRBV18 with TRBJ1-5; D is unresolved. The CDR3 loop spans 16 amino acids. V was clipped by 2 bases and J by 0 bases, with 11 bases between them. Germline V gene sequence: CDR1 KGHSH, CDR2 LQKENI. CDR3 DNA: TGTGCCAGCTCACCAAGTCACACTAATAGCAATCAGCCCCAGCATTTT. This sequence encodes CASSPSHTNSNQPQHF.

This rearrangement joins TRBV28 to TRBJ2-1; 10 bases fit TRBD2. From germline, CDR1 is MDHEN and CDR2 SYDVKM. CDR3 length: 14 residues. J lost 7 bases, V lost 8 bases, and 8 bases had no gene match. In DNA form, the CDR3 reads TGTGCCAGCGATGGGACTAGCGACAGGAATGAGCAGTTCTTC. Translating gives CASDGTSDRNEQFF. The full variable domain, with the rest looked up from reference TRBV28 and TRBJ2-1, is DVKVTQSSRYLVKRTGEKVFLECVQDMDHENMFWYRQDPGLGLRLIYFSYDVKMKEKGDIPEGYSVSREKKERFSLILESASTNQTSMYLCASDGTSDRNEQFFGPGTRLTVL.

The J gene is TRBJ2-3, the V gene TRBV4-2; D gene uncertain. The V and J ends lost 0 bases and 0 bases respectively, with 4 bases between them. The CDR3 has 14 amino acids. The germline V gene encodes CDR1 LGHNA and CDR2 YNFKEQ. The CDR3 is CASSQDGSTDTQYF. The DNA of the CDR3 is TGTGCCAGCAGCCAAGATGGCAGCACAGATACGCAGTATTTT.

V is TRBV28 and J is TRBJ2-1, with D unresolved. Looked up from germline, CDR1 is MDHEN and CDR2 is SYDVKM. V dropped 3 bases and J dropped 8 bases, with 5 bases sitting between them. The CDR3 has 11 amino acids. For the CDR3, the DNA is TGTGCCAGCAGTTTGGCGGATGAGCAGTTCTTC. It yields the protein CASSLADEQFF.

The chain joins TRBV9 to TRBJ1-4, with TRBD1 identical over 8 bases. Trimming took 0 bases from V and 8 from J; bases not matched to a gene: 6. CDR1 SGDLS and CDR2 YYNGEE come from the germline V gene. This CDR3 is 15 amino acids long. CDR3 DNA: TGTGCCAGCAGCGTAGTCGCCAGGGGGCAAGAAAAACTGTTTTTT. It yields the protein CASSVVARGQEKLFF.

With respect to this clone: Sequence at one end of the junction differs from germline and may be a read error. The rearrangement joins TRBV27 to TRBJ2-1, with a weak D call TRBD1 (5 bases). This CDR3 is 9 amino acids long. In germline, CDR1 is MNHEY, CDR2 SMNVEV (reference sequence). CDR3 DNA: TGTGCCGCAGGGAATGAGCAATTCTTC. Its translation is CAAGNEQFF.

The chain uses TRBV6-1 and TRBJ2-7; 9 positions match TRBD1. This CDR3 has 16 residues. The ends lost 3 bases at V and 5 bases at J; junction bases unmatched: 11. CDR1 is MNHNS and CDR2 is SASEGT in the germline V gene. The CDR3 loop reads CASSDTPGQGLDEQYF. Here the CDR3 DNA reads TGTGCCAGCAGTGACACCCCGGGACAGGGATTAGACGAGCAGTACTTC.

The chain combines TRBV4-1 with TRBJ2-7; D perhaps matches TRBD2 (6 bases). V lost 4 bases and J lost 0, with 19 bases in between. Germline CDR1 is MGHRA and CDR2 is YSYEKL. This CDR3 region has 17 residues. The CDR3 loop is CASSPGGLSGSSYEQYF. CDR3 nucleotide sequence: TGCGCCAGCAGCCCCGGAGGACTATCGGGGAGCTCCTACGAGCAGTACTTC.

This clone was seen only once. The chain joins TRBV9 to TRBJ2-1; 7 bases agree with TRBD1. In germline, CDR1 is SGDLS, CDR2 YYNGEE. The CDR3 extends over 14 amino acids. V lost 2 bases, J lost 6 bases, and 5 bases stayed unmatched. In DNA form, the CDR3 reads TGTGCCAGCAGCGTTACAGGGGTGGTCAATGAGCAGTTCTTC. This sequence encodes CASSVTGVVNEQFF.

The J gene is TRBJ2-7, the V gene TRBV6-6; no clear D. Germline CDR1 is MNHNY and CDR2 is SVGAGI (reference sequence). The CDR3 has 12 residues. V was cut by 6 bases and J by 4 bases, with 10 bases left in between. The CDR3 sequence: CASSPPGYEQYF. DNA for the CDR3: TGTGCCAGCAGCCCCCCCGGGTACGAGCAGTACTTC.

This chain connects TRBV12-5 to TRBJ2-7, with D perhaps TRBD1 (6 bases). Trimming pared 7 bases from V and 1 base from J, leaving 20 bases between. The CDR3 runs 16 residues. Germline assignment: CDR1 LGHNT and CDR2 FRNRAP. DNA of the CDR3: TGTGCTAGTGCTAGTGGGGCAACAGGGTTGTCCTACGAGCAGTACTTC. Encoded protein: CASASGATGLSYEQYF.

The V and J genes are TRBV5-1 and TRBJ1-3; D is possibly TRBD1 (5 bases). This CDR3 is built from 15 residues. Per germline, CDR1 SGHRS and CDR2 YFSETQ. V was cut by 2 bases and J by 1 base, with 10 bases left in between. The CDR3 loop reads CASSLEGVSGNTIYF. The CDR3 DNA reads TGCGCCAGCAGCTTAGAAGGGGTATCTGGAAACACCATATATTTT.

The chain uses TRBV7-9 and TRBJ2-1, with a weak D call TRBD2 (6 bases). V dropped 4 bases and J dropped 3 bases, with 22 bases sitting between them. Per germline, CDR1 SEHNR and CDR2 FQNEAQ (reference sequence). CDR3 length equals 18 residues. CDR3 residues: CASSYHPGGTRHYNEQFF. The CDR3 DNA reads as TGTGCCAGCAGCTACCACCCCGGAGGGACCCGACACTACAATGAGCAGTTCTTC.

This chain uses TRBV7-2 with TRBJ1-5, with a weak D call TRBD1 (6 bases). Germline CDR1 is SGHTA and CDR2 is FQGNSA. The CDR3 consists of 13 residues. V lost 5 bases to trimming and J lost 6 bases, with 11 bases between them. CDR3 loop: CASSTQGGQPQHF. As DNA, the CDR3 is TGTGCCAGCAGCACCCAAGGGGGTCAGCCCCAGCATTTT.

This rearrangement joins TRBV7-9 to TRBJ1-1, with TRBD1 matching 8 bases. From germline, CDR1 is SEHNR and CDR2 FQNEAQ (reference sequence). Trimming took 7 bases from V and 3 from J; bases not matched to a gene: 19. The length of the CDR3 is 18 residues. The DNA for the CDR3 is TGTGCCAGCACCGATCCGGGACAGGTAAAGAAGAGGGACACTGAAGCTTTCTTT. This encodes CASTDPGQVKKRDTEAFF.

This sequence joins TRBV9 and TRBJ1-3; 8 bases line up with TRBD1. Per germline, CDR1 SGDLS and CDR2 YYNGEE. Trimming cost V 4 bases and J 3 bases; bases outside gene matches: 6. The length of the CDR3 is 15 residues. CDR3 nucleotide sequence: TGTGCCAGCAGCCAGCGACAGGGGAGTGGAAACACCATATATTTT. Its translation: CASSQRQGSGNTIYF.

V is TRBV11-2 and J is TRBJ2-7; possibly TRBD1 for D (6 bases). CDR1 and CDR2 from the germline V gene are SGHAT and FQNNGV. The CDR3 runs to 16 residues. Trimming took 0 bases from V and 1 from J, leaving 13 bases between them. The DNA of the CDR3 is TGTGCCAGCAGCTTAGATCAAGGCAGGGGATCCTACGAGCAGTACTTC. Encoded protein: CASSLDQGRGSYEQYF. The full variable domain, in which reference TRBV11-2 and TRBJ2-7 provide the parts outside the CDR3, is EAGVAQSPRYKIIEKRQSVAFWCNPISGHATLYWYQQILGQGPKLLIQFQNNGVVDDSQLPKDRFSAERLKGVDSTLKIQPAKLEDSAVYLCASSLDQGRGSYEQYFGPGTRLTVT.

V is TRBV7-9 and J is TRBJ2-7; 8 positions match TRBD2. CDR1 is SEHNR and CDR2 is FQNEAQ in the germline V gene (reference sequence). Trimming at V came to 2 bases and at J to 6 bases, leaving 9 bases not matched to a gene. CDR3 length: 15 residues. The CDR3 here is CASSLFPRSGSEQYF. CDR3 in DNA: TGTGCCAGCAGCTTATTTCCTAGAAGCGGGAGCGAGCAGTACTTC.

The chain has TRBV6-1 and TRBJ2-5, with a weak D call TRBD2 (5 bases). The CDR3 extends over 13 amino acids. Germline V CDR1 and CDR2: MNHNS, SASEGT. Trimming pared 4 bases from V and 2 bases from J, leaving 8 bases between. The CDR3 DNA sequence: TGTGCCAGCAGTGTCTCGGGACAAGAGACCCAGTACTTC. Translated, it gives CASSVSGQETQYF.

This clone was recorded only once. V and J are TRBV15 and TRBJ2-1, with a weak D call TRBD2 (7 bases). Trimming removed 5 bases from V and 5 bases from J, with 19 bases in between. Germline lookup yields CDR1 LNHNV and CDR2 YYDKDF (reference sequence). The CDR3 sequence is 16 residues long. The DNA of the CDR3 is TGTGCCACCAGCCCAAGGGGGGGGGCTCTCCACAATGAGCAGTTCTTC. Protein product: CATSPRGGALHNEQFF.